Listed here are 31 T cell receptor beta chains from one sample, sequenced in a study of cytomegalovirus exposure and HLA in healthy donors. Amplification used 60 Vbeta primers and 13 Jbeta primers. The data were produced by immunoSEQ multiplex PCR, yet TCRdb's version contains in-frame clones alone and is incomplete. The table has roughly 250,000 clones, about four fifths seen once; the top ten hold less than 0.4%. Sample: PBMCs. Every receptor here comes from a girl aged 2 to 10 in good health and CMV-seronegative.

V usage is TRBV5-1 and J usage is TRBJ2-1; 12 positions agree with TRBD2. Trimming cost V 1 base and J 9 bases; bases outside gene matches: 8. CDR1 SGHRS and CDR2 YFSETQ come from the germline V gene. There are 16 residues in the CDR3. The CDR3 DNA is TGCGCCAGCAGCTTGAATCAACCGGGACTAGCGGGTGAGCAGTTCTTC. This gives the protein CASSLNQPGLAGEQFF.

CDR3 in amino acids: CASTTGSNNEQFF. The CDR3, as DNA: TGTGCCAGCACCACCGGGTCAAACAATGAGCAGTTCTTC. The rearrangement links TRBV16 to TRBJ2-1; D is unclear. Germline lookup yields CDR1 KGHSY and CDR2 FQNENV. The V gene lost 7 bases and the J gene lost 5 bases, with 12 bases spanning the gap. The CDR3 totals 13 residues.

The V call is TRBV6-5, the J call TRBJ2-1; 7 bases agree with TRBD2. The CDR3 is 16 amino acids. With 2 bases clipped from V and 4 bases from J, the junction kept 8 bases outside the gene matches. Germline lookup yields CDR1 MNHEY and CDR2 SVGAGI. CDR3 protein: CASSYIASGQYNEQFF. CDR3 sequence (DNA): TGTGCCAGCAGTTACATCGCTAGCGGACAATACAATGAGCAGTTCTTC.

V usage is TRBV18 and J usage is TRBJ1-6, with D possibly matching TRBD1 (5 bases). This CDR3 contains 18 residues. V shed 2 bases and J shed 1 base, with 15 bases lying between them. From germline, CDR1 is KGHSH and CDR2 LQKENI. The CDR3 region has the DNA TGTGCCAGCTCACCATGGGGCAGGTCGAGTTCCTATAATTCACCCCTCCACTTT. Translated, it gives CASSPWGRSSSYNSPLHF.

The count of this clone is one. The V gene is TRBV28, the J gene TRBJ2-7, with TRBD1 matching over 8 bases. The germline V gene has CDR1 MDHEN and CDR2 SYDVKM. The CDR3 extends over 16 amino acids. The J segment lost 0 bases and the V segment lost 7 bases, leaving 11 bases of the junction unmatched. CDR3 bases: TGTGCCAGCAACCCACGAGGCGGGACAGGCTCCTACGAGCAGTACTTC. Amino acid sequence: CASNPRGGTGSYEQYF.

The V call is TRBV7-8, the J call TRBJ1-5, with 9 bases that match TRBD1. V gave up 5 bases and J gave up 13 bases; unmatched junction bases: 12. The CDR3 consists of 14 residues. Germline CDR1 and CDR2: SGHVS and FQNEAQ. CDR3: CASSTGQGLNRQHF. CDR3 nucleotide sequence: TGTGCCAGCAGCACGGGACAGGGACTCAATAGACAGCATTTT.

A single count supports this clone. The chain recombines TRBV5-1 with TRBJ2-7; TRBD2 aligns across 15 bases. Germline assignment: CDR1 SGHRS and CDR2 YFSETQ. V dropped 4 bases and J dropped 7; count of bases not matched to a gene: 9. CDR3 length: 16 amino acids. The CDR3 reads CASSGLAGGPLREQYF. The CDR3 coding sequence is TGCGCCAGCAGCGGACTAGCGGGGGGGCCTTTGAGGGAGCAGTACTTC.

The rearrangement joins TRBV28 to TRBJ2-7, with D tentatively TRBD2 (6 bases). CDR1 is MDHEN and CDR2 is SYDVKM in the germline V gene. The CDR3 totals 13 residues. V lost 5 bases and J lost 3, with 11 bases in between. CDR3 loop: CASSGGTLYEQYF. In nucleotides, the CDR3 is TGTGCCAGCAGTGGAGGGACGCTCTACGAGCAGTACTTC.

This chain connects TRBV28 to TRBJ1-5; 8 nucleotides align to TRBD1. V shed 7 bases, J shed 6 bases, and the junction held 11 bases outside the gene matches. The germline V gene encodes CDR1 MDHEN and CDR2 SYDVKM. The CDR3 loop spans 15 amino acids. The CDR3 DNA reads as TGTGCCAGCATCAGGCAGGGGGCGCGGGGTCAGCCCCAGCATTTT. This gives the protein CASIRQGARGQPQHF.

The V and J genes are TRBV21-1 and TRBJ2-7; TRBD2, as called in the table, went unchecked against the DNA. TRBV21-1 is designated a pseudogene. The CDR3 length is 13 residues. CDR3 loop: CASGEAGGPGQYF. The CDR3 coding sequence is TGTGCCAGCGGAGAAGCGGGAGGGCCAGGACAGTACTTC.

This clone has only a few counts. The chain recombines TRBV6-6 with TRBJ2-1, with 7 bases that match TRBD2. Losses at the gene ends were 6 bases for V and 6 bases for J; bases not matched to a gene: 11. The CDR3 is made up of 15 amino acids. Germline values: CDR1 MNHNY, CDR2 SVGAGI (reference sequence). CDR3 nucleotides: TGTGCCAGCAGCAGCCGGGGGGTGGTTGGCAATGAGCAGTTCTTC. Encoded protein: CASSSRGVVGNEQFF.

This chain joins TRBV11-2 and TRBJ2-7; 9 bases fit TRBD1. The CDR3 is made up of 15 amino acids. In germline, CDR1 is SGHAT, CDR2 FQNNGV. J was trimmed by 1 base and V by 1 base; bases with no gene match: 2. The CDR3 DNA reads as TGTGCCAGCAGCTTAGGGACAGGGGCTTCCTACGAGCAGTACTTC. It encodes CASSLGTGASYEQYF.

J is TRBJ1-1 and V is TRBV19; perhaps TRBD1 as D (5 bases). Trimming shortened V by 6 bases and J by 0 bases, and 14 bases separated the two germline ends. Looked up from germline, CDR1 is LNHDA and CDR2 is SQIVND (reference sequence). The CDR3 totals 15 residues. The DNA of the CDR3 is TGTGCCAGTAGCACAAGACAGCCCCTGAACACTGAAGCTTTCTTT. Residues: CASSTRQPLNTEAFF.

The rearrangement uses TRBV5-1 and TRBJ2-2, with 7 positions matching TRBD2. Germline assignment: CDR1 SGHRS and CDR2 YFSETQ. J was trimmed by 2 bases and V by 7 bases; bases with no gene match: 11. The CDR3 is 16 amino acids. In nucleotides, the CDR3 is TGCGCCAGCGGGCGTTTGTCTAGCGGAAACACCGGGGAGCTGTTTTTT. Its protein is CASGRLSSGNTGELFF.

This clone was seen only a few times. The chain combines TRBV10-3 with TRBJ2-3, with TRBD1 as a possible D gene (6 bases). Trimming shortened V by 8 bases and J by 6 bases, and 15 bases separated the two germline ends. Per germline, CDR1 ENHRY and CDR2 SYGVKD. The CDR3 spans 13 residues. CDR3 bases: TGTGCCATCGCAGGGGTTCAAACGGATACGCAGTATTTT. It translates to CAIAGVQTDTQYF.

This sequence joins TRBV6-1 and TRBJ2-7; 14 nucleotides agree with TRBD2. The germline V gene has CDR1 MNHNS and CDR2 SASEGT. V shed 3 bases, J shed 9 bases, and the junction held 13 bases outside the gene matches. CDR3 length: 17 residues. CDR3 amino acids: CASSEIQTSGGELRQYF. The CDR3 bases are TGTGCCAGCAGTGAGATACAGACTAGCGGGGGGGAACTGAGGCAGTACTTC.

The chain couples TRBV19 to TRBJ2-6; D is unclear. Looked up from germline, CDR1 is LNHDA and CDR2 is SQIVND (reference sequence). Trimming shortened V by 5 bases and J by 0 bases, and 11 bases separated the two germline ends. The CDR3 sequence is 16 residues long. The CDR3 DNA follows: TGTGCCAGTAGTTCCGTAACCTACTCTGGGGCCAACGTCCTGACTTTC. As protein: CASSSVTYSGANVLTF.

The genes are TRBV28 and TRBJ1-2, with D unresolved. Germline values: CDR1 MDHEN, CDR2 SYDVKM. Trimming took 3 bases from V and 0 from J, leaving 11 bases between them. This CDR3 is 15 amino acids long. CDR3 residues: CASSFFRQANYGYTF. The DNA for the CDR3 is TGTGCCAGCAGTTTTTTCCGGCAGGCTAACTATGGCTACACCTTC.

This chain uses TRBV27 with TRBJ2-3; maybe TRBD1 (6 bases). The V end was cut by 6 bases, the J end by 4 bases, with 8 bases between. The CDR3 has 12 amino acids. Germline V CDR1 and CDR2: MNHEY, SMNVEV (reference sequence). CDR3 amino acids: CASSRGPDTQYF. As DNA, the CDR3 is TGTGCCAGCAGCAGGGGCCCAGATACGCAGTATTTT.

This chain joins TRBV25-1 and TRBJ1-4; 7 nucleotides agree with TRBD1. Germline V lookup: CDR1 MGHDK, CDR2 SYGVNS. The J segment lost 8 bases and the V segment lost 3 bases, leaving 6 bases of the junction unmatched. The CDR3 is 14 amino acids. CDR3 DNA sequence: TGTGCCAGCAGTGAGCCGACAGGGCGCGAAAAACTGTTTTTT. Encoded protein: CASSEPTGREKLFF.

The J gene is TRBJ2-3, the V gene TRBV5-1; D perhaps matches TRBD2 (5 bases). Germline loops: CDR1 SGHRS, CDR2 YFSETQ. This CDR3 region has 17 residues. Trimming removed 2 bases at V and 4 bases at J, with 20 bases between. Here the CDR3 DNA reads TGCGCCAGCAGCTTTTCAGCGGAGACCCCTCTACCAGATACGCAGTATTTT. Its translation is CASSFSAETPLPDTQYF.

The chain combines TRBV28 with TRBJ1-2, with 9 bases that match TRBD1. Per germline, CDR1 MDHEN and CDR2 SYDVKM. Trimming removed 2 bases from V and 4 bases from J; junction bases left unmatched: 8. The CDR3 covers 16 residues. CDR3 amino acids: CASSLLVGTGLYGYTF. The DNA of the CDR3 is TGTGCCAGCAGTTTACTCGTCGGGACAGGGCTCTATGGCTACACCTTC.

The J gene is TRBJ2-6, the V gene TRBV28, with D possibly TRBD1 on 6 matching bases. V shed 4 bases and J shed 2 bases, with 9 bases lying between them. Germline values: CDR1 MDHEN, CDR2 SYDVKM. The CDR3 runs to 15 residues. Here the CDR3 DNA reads TGTGCCAGCAGTTCCTCAGGGGCTGGGGCCAACGTCCTGACTTTC. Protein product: CASSSSGAGANVLTF.

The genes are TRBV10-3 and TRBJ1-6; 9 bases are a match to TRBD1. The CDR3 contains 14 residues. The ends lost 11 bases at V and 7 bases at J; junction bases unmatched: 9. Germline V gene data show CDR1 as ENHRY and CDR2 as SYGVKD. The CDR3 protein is CAASLGTGNSPLHF. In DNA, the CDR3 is TGTGCCGCCTCCCTGGGGACAGGGAATTCACCCCTCCACTTT.

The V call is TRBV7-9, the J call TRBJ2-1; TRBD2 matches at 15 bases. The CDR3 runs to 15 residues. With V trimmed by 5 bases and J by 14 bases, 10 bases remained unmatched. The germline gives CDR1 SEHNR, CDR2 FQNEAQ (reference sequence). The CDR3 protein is CASSPRTSGRAFEFF. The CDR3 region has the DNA TGTGCCAGCAGCCCTAGGACTAGCGGGAGGGCCTTCGAGTTCTTC.

The CDR3 sequence: CASSLPGTSGVETQYF. The CDR3 nucleotides read TGTGCCAGCAGCTTACCCGGGACTAGCGGTGTGGAGACCCAGTACTTC. The gene calls are TRBV5-5 and TRBJ2-5; 11 nucleotides align to TRBD2. The CDR3 totals 16 residues. Looked up from germline, CDR1 is SGHKS and CDR2 is YYEKEE (reference sequence). Trimming removed 2 bases from V and 5 bases from J; junction bases left unmatched: 8.

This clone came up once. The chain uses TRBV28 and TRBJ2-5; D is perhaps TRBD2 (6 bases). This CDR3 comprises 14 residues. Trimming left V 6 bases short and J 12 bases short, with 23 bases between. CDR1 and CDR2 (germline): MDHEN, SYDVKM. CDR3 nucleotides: TGTGCCAGCAGCTTGACGAGTTTGCTTGGACTAAAGTACTTC. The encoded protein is CASSLTSLLGLKYF.

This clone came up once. As DNA, the CDR3 is TGTGCCAGCAGTCTCCTACAGGGTGCATCCAATCAGCCCCAGCATTTT. Its protein is CASSLLQGASNQPQHF. The gene calls are TRBV27 and TRBJ1-5; D possibly corresponds to TRBD1 (6 bases). CDR1 and CDR2 from the germline V gene are MNHEY and SMNVEV (reference sequence). This CDR3 has 16 amino acids. The ends were cut back, 5 bases at V and 3 bases at J, with 17 bases in the middle.

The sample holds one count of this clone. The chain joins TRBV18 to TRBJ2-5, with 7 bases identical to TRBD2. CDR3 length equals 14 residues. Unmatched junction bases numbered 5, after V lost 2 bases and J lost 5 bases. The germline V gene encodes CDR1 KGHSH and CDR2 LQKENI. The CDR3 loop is CASSPSTSEETQYF. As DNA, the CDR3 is TGTGCCAGCTCACCAAGCACTAGCGAGGAGACCCAGTACTTC.

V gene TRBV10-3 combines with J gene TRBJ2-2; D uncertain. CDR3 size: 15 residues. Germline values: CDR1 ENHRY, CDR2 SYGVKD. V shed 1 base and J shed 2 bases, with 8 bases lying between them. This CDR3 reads CAISEFTINTGELFF. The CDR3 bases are TGTGCCATCAGTGAGTTTACAATTAACACCGGGGAGCTGTTTTTT.

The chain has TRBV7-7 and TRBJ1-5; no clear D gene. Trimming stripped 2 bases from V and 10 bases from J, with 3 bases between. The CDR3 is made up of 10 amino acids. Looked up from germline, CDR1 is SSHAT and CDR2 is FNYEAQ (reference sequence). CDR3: CASSLSPQHF. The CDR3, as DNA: TGTGCCAGCAGCTTATCTCCCCAGCATTTT.